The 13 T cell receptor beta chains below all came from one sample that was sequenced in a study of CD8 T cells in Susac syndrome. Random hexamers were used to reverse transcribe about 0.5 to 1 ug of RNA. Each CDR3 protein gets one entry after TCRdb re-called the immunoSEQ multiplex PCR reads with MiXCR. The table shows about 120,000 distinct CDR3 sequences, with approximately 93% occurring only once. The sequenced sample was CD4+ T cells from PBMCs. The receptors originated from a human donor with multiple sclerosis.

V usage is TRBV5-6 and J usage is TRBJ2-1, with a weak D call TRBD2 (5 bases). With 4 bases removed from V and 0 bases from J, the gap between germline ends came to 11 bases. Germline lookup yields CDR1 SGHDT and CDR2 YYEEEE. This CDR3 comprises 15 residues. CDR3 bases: TGTGCCAGCAGCCGCGGACTGAGCTCCTACAATGAGCAGTTCTTC. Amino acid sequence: CASSRGLSSYNEQFF.

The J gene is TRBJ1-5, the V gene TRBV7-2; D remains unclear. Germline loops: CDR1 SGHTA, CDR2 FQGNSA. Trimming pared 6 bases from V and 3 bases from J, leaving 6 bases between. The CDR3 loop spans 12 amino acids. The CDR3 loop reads CASSPFNQPQHF. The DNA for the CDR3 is TGTGCCAGCAGTCCGTTCAATCAGCCCCAGCATTTT.

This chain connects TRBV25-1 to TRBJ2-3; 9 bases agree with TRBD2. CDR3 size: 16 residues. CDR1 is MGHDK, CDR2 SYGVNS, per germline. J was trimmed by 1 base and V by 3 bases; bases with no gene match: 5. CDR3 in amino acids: CASSDYSGGRTDTQYF. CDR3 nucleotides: TGTGCCAGCAGTGACTATAGCGGGGGTCGCACAGATACGCAGTATTTT.

CDR3 coding DNA: TGTGCCAGCAGTGCGTTTAATACGCAGTATTTT. Translating gives CASSAFNTQYF. The chain recombines TRBV25-1 with TRBJ2-3; no clear D. Trimming took 4 bases from V and 7 from J, leaving 6 bases between them. The germline V gene encodes CDR1 MGHDK and CDR2 SYGVNS. This CDR3 comprises 11 residues.

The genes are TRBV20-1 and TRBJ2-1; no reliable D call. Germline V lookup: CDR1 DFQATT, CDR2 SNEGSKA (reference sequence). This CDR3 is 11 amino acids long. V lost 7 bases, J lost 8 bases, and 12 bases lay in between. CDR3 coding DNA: TGCAGTGGCCAGCTAGACTATGAGCAGTTCTTC. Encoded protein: CSGQLDYEQFF.

The CDR3 DNA is TGTGCCAGCAGTATGTTTCAGCCCCAGCATTTT. Its translation is CASSMFQPQHF. The chain carries TRBV12-3 or TRBV12-4 and TRBJ1-5; unclear D gene. V was shortened by 5 bases and J by 6 bases, with 5 bases between the two germline ends. This CDR3 spans 11 amino acids.

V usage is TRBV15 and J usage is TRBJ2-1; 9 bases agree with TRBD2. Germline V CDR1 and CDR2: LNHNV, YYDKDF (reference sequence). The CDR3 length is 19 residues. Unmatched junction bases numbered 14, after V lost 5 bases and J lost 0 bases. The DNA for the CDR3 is TGTGCCACCAGCCGTTTGATCTCTAGCGGGGTGAGCTCCTACAATGAGCAGTTCTTC. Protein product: CATSRLISSGVSSYNEQFF.

This chain's CDR3 is CASSLVGSTDTQYF. In nucleotides, the CDR3 is TGTGCCAGCAGCTTGGTAGGGAGCACAGATACGCAGTATTTT. V is TRBV5-4 and J is TRBJ2-3, with no clear D. The germline V gene has CDR1 SGHNT and CDR2 YYREEE (reference sequence). CDR3 length: 14 amino acids. With 0 bases removed from V and 0 bases from J, the gap between germline ends came to 5 bases. Looking up the rest from reference TRBV5-4 and TRBJ2-3 gives the full variable domain: ETGVTQSPTHLIKTRGQQVTLRCSSQSGHNTVSWYQQALGQGPQFIFQYYREEENGRGNFPPRFSGLQFPNYSSELNVNALELDDSALYLCASSLVGSTDTQYFGPGTRLTVL.

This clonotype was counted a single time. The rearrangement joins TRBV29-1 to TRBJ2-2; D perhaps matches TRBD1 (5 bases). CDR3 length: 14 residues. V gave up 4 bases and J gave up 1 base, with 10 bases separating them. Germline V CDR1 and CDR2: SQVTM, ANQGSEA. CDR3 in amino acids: CSVVPGLNTGELFF. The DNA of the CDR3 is TGCAGCGTTGTTCCAGGGTTGAACACCGGGGAGCTGTTTTTT.

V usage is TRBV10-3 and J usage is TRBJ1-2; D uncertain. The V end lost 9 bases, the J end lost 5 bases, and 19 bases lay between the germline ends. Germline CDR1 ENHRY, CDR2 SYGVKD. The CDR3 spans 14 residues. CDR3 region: CAITRGADLYGYTF. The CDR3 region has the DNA TGTGCCATTACCCGGGGAGCAGATCTATATGGCTACACCTTC.

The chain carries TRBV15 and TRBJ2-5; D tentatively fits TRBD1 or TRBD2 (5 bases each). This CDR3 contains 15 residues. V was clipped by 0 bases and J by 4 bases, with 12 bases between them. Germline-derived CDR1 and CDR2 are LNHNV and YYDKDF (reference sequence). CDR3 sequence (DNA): TGTGCCACCAGCAGAGATAGAGGGGCTGGAGAGACCCAGTACTTC. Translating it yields CATSRDRGAGETQYF.

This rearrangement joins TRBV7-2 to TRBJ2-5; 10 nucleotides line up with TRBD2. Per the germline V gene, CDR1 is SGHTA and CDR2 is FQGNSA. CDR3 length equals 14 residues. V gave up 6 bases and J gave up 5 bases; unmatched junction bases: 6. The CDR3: CASRLAGTYETQYF. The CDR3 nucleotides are TGTGCCAGCAGACTAGCGGGGACTTACGAGACCCAGTACTTC.

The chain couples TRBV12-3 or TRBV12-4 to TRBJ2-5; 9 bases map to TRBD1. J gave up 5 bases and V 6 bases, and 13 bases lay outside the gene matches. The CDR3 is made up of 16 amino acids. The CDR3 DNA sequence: TGTGCCAGCAGCCCCAGGGGGACAGGGAGTAGGGAGACCCAGTACTTC. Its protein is CASSPRGTGSRETQYF.